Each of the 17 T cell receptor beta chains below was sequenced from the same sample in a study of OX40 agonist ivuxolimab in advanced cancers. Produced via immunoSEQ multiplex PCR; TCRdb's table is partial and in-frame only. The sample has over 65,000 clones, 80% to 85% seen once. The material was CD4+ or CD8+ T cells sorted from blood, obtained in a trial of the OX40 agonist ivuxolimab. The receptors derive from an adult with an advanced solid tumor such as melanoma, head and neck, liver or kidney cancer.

CDR3 DNA: TGTGCCAGCAGCCAAGTTTACAACAGCATTAATGAAAAACTGTTTTTT. The encoded protein is CASSQVYNSINEKLFF. The V and J genes are TRBV4-2 and TRBJ1-4, with D hard to call. The CDR3 runs to 16 residues. The V gene lost 1 base and the J gene lost 4 bases, with 13 bases spanning the gap. Germline loops: CDR1 LGHNA, CDR2 YNFKEQ.

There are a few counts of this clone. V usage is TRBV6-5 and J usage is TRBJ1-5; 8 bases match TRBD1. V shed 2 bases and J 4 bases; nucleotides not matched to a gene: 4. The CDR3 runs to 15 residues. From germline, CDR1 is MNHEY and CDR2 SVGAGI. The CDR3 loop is CASSYRRDRNQPQHF. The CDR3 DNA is TGTGCCAGCAGTTACAGGCGGGACAGGAATCAGCCCCAGCATTTT.

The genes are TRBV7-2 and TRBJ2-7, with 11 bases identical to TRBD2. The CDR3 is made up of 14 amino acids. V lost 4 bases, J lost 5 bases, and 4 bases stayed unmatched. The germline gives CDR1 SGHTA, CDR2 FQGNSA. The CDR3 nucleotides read TGTGCCAGCAGCTCGACTAGCGGGGCCCACGAGCAGTACTTC. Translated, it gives CASSSTSGAHEQYF.

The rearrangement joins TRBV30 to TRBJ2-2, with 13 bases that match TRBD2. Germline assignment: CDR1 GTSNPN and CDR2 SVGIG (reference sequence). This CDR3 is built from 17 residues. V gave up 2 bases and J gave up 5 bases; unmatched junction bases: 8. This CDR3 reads CAWSSKGLAGPTGELFF. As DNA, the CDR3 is TGTGCCTGGAGTAGCAAGGGACTAGCGGGACCGACCGGGGAGCTGTTTTTT.

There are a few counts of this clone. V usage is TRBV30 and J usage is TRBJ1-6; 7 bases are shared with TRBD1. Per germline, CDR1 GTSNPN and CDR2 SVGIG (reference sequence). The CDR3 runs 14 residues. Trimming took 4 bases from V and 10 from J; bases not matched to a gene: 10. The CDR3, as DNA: TGTGCCTGGAACCCGGGGACAGAATACTCACCCCTCCACTTT. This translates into CAWNPGTEYSPLHF.

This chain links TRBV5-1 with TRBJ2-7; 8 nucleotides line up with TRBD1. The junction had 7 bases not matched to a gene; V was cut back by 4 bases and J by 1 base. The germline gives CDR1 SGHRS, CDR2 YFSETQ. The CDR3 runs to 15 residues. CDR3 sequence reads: CASSPLTGGSYEQYF. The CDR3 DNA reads TGCGCCAGCAGCCCGCTTACAGGGGGATCCTACGAGCAGTACTTC.

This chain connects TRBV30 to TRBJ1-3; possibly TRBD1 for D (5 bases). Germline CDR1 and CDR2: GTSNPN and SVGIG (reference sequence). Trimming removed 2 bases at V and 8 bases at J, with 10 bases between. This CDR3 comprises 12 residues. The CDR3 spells CAWSPGGDTIYF. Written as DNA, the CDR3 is TGTGCCTGGAGTCCGGGGGGTGACACCATATATTTT.

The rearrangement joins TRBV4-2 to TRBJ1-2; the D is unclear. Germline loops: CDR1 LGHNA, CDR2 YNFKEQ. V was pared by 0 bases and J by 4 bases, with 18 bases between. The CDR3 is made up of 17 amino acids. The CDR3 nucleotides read TGTGCCAGCAGCCAAGAGGGGAAAAAAAACGAGGCCTATGGCTACACCTTC. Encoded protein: CASSQEGKKNEAYGYTF.

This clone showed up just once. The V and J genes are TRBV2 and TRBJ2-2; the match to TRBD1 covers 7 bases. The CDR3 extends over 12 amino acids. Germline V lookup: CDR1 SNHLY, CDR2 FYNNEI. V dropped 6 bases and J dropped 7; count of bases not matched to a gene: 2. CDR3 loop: CASRGQYGELFF. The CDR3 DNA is TGTGCCAGCAGGGGACAGTACGGGGAGCTGTTTTTT.

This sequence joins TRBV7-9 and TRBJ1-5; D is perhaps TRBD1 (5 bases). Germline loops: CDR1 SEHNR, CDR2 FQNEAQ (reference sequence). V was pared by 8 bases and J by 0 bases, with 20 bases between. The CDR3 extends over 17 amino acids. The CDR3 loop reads CASQGGREGYSNQPQHF. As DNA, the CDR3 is TGTGCCAGCCAAGGAGGTAGGGAGGGGTATAGCAATCAGCCCCAGCATTTT.

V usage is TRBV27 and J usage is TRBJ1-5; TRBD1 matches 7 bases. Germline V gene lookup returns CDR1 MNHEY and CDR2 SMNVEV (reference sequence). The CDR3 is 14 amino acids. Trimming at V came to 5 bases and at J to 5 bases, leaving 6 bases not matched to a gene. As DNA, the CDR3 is TGTGCCAGCAGTCCCCGGACAGGTTATCAGCCCCAGCATTTT. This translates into CASSPRTGYQPQHF.

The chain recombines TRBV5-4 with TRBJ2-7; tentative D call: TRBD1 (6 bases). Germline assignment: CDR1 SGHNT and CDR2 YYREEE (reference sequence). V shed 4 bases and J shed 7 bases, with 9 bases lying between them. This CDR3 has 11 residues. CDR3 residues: CASSTQGEQYF. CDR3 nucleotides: TGTGCCAGCAGCACACAGGGTGAGCAGTACTTC.

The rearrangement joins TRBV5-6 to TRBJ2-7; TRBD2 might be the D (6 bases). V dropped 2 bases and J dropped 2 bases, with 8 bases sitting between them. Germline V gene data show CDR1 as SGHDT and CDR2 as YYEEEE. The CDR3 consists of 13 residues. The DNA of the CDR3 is TGTGCCAGCAGCTTTGGGGGGACCTACGAGCAGTACTTC. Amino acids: CASSFGGTYEQYF.

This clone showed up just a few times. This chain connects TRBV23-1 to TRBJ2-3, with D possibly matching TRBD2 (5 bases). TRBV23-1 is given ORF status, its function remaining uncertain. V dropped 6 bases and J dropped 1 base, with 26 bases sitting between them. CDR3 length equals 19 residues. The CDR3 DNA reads TGCGCCAGCAGCCCGAGAGGGAAGGCTCTAGCAATCGGCACAGATACGCAGTATTTT. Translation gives CASSPRGKALAIGTDTQYF.

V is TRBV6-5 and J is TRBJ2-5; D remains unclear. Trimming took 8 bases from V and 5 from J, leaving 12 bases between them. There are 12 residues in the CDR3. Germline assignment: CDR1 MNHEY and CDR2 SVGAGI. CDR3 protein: CASGKSGETQYF. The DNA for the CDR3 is TGTGCCAGCGGGAAGAGTGGGGAGACCCAGTACTTC.

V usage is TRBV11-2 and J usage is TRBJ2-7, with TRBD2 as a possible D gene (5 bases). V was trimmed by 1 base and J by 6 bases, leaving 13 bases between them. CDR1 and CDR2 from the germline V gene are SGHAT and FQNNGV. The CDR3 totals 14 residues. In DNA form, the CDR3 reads TGTGCCAGCAGCTTAGTCGGGGTTGGGTTCGAGCAGTACTTC. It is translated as CASSLVGVGFEQYF.

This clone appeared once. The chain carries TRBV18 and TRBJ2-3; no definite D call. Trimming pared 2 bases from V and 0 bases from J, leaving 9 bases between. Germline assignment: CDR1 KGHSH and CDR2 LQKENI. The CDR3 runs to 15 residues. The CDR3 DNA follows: TGTGCCAGCTCACCAGGCAGAGCTAGCACAGATACGCAGTATTTT. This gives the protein CASSPGRASTDTQYF.